This T cell receptor beta chain was sequenced for a study of persistence of HIV-infected CD4 T cells (dated by TCRdb to 2019 to 2021). Looking at the study overall: The study isolated CMV- and HIV-1 Gag-responding CD4+ T cells from ART-treated individuals to examine antigen-driven clonal expansion of HIV-1-infected cells. Suppressive ART had been received by participants for a median of around eight years. Peripheral blood samples of up to about 200 mL were obtained at multiple time points, with the exception of two participants, for whom leukapheresis was performed at a single time point. The clonality of all cells in each sorted population was measured by TCRbeta sequencing, and the clonality of infected cells was measured by proviral sequencing. Cross-participant TCR cluster analysis included roughly 8 participants for CMV and about 7 participants for Gag. The study at large found these results: Enrichment of degenerate expanded CDR3beta sequences was found in antigen-responding cells, suggesting convergent selection of CD4+ responses to CMV and Gag. Significantly lower TCRbeta richness was observed in CMV- and Gag-responding cells than in anti-CD3/anti-CD28-responding cells, and higher oligoclonality was observed in CMV-responding cells than in CD3/CD28-stimulated and Gag-responding cells. Only a small number of individuals took part in the study, and the range of antigens tested was limited. Bulk TCR analyses could not be restricted to the rare CMV-responding cells that actually carried HIV-1 proviruses. Within the same sorted populations, how oligoclonal the TCRs were correlated with how oligoclonal the proviruses were.

In regard to this clone: Its cognate antigen has yet to be identified. Base qualities are missing; no much larger clone stands one base away.

The germline V gene (reference sequence) yields LNHNV for CDR1 and YYDKDF for CDR2. Relative to germline, V is 0 bases shorter and J is 4 bases shorter, with 7 bases between their ends. From its cysteine to its phenylalanine, the CDR3 spans 14 amino acids. Only the CDR3 part of the read is kept: 42 bases, read in frame from the first base. In light of the paper, this sample's treatment or condition label describes: suppressive antiretroviral therapy. Cells were stimulated with a pool of overlapping HIV-1 Gag 15-mer peptides at 0.95 to 1 ug per peptide per mL. Memory CD4+ T cells that did not respond, being CD40L-negative, CD69-negative and CD45RO-high, were sorted as memory populations depleted of antigen-responding cells. Participants were HIV-1-infected adults who started suppressive ART during chronic infection. For at least 4 years, participants had undetectable plasma HIV-1 RNA, below 50 copies/mL. To be included, participants needed a CD4+ T cell count above 400 cells/uL and a positive CMV serology. Before stimulation, PBMCs were isolated using density centrifugation and depleted of CD8+ T cells. For approximately 17 hours, CD8-depleted PBMCs were stimulated with anti-CD28/CD49d costimulation, a CD40-blocking antibody, and enfuvirtide, which was added to prevent new infections. Cell sorting was done on a Beckman Coulter MoFlo Legacy or XDP sorter, and dead cells were excluded with propidium iodide. For samples with more than one million cells, genomic DNA was extracted with the QIAamp DNA Mini Kit, and for all other samples the Quick-DNA Microprep Kit was used.

The immunoSEQ hsTCRB assay version 4, run in survey mode, was used to sequence TCRbeta repertoires from genomic DNA. For TCRbeta sequencing, genomic DNA was diluted to approximately 10 ng/uL, and up to roughly 1 ug was used per sample. Under the source paper's analysis protocol: Analysis of the TCRbeta data was done in ImmunoSeq Analyzer 3.0, and diversity was computed on productive nucleotide rearrangements. Using the Immunarch R package, the improved Chao index served to estimate lower-bound TCR diversity and the Gini coefficient served to estimate clonality. When different nucleotide rearrangements encoded the same CDR3beta amino acid sequence, each rearrangement was treated as a distinct clonotype. TCRbeta sequences significantly enriched in antigen-responding cells relative to anti-CD3/anti-CD28-activated cells were identified by differential abundance analysis. GLIPH2 clustered TCRs by predicted peptide-MHC specificity, both within individual participants and across merged participant data sets. Sourced from immuneACCESS, this table was stored by TCRdb with only in-frame sequences that have V and J called. A share of the clones is absent; for the studies checked, an unresolved V gene accounts for under half, and the remainder has no known explanation. Clone size and V and J calls were adopted from that table, with D and trimming inferred from the DNA. For this sample there are some 32,000 clones; around four fifths appear just once. 15% to 20% of the sample lies in the top ten.

The source of this sequence is an adult woman with HIV who was CMV-seropositive. This chain joins TRBV15 to TRBJ2-1; no D gene is confidently identified. Specimen: CD4+ T cells sorted from PBMCs after approximately 20-hour stimulation, collected from a patient who received antiretroviral therapy. The intended sense of this specimen's cell subset or site label: CD40L-CD69- CD45RO-high memory CD4 T cells not responding to Gag peptides. The CDR3 region: CATSRDFRYNEQFF. The nucleotide sequence is given as TGTGCCACCAGCAGAGATTTTAGATACAATGAGCAGTTCTTC.